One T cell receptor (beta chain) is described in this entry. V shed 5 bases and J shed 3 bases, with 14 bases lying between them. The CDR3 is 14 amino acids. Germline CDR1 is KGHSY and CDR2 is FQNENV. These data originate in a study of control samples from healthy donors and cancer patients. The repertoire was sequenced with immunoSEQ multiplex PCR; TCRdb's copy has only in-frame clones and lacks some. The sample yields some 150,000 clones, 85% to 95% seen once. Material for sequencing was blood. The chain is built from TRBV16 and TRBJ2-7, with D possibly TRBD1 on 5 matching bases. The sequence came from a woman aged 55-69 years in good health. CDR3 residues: CASSKIGHYYEQYF. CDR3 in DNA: TGTGCCAGCAGCAAGATCGGACATTACTACGAGCAGTACTTC.